These 25 T cell receptor beta chains came from one sample sequenced in a study of regulatory T cells in long-lasting Graves disease. Time point meaning: newly diagnosed GD, antithyroid drugs for less than 3 months. Isolated PBMC RNA provided the starting material for the TCR library. Arm-PCR of CDR3 regions and iRepertoire HTBI primers were the basis on which TCR beta libraries were built. TCRdb independently ran MiXCR on the multiplex PCR reads; one entry per CDR3 protein. The sample has about 310,000 distinct CDR3 sequences; about a sixth are singletons. Material: peripheral blood mononuclear cells (PBMCs), obtained at new diagnosis, from a patient treated with antithyroid drugs. These TCRs come from a female donor with Graves disease.

For this clonotype: With a much larger clone just one base away, this may be a read error. The chain uses TRBV28 and TRBJ1-2; 7 bases match TRBD1. The CDR3 has 14 amino acids. CDR1 is MDHEN and CDR2 is SYDVKM in the germline V gene. DNA of the CDR3: TGTACCAGCAGCCTATCGACAGGGATCCCTGGCTACACCTTC. This translates into CTSSLSTGIPGYTF.

This clonotype has a count of ten or more. V gene TRBV6-2 or TRBV6-3 combines with J gene TRBJ1-2; no reliable D call. V was trimmed by 8 bases and J by 2 bases, leaving 3 bases between them. The CDR3 contains 10 residues. Looked up from germline, CDR1 is MNHEY and CDR2 is SVGEGT. For the CDR3, the DNA is TGTGCCAGCGGAAACTATGGCTACACCTTC. It encodes CASGNYGYTF.

This clonotype was detected only a few times. The chain has TRBV12-3 or TRBV12-4 and TRBJ2-5; TRBD1 agrees at 9 bases. This CDR3 contains 14 residues. Unmatched junction bases numbered 7, after V lost 8 bases and J lost 3 bases. This CDR3 is CASGSTGGEETQYF. CDR3 nucleotide sequence: TGTGCCAGCGGATCGACAGGGGGGGAAGAGACCCAGTACTTC.

This clonotype was observed a few times. This chain uses TRBV20-1 with TRBJ2-7, with D perhaps TRBD1 or TRBD2 (5 bases each). CDR1 and CDR2 (germline): DFQATT, SNEGSKA (reference sequence). V was clipped by 0 bases and J by 4 bases, with 13 bases between them. CDR3 size: 14 residues. CDR3 DNA: TGCAGTGCTAGAGATGGGGCAGGGAGATACGAGCAGTACTTC. It yields the protein CSARDGAGRYEQYF.

The sample holds many counts of this clonotype. CDR3: CASSILEVEAFF. The CDR3 DNA sequence: TGTGCCAGCAGTATCCTTGAGGTTGAAGCTTTCTTT. V usage is TRBV2 and J usage is TRBJ1-1; D not resolved. V was shortened by 5 bases and J by 7 bases, with 11 bases between the two germline ends. The CDR3 is 12 amino acids. Germline CDR1 is SNHLY and CDR2 is FYNNEI.

This clonotype has just a few counts. The V and J genes are TRBV30 and TRBJ2-1, with 8 bases lining up with TRBD1. With V trimmed by 5 bases and J by 4 bases, 7 bases remained unmatched. The CDR3 is 14 residues long. Germline CDR1 GTSNPN, CDR2 SVGIG (reference sequence). CDR3 loop: CAWLGTGFYNEQFF. Here the CDR3 DNA reads TGTGCCTGGCTCGGGACAGGATTTTACAATGAGCAGTTCTTC. The variable domain in full, completed from reference TRBV30 and TRBJ2-1, reads SQTIHQWPATLVQPVGSPLSLECTVEGTSNPNLYWYRQAAGRGLQLLFYSVGIGQISSEVPQNLSASRPQDRQFILSSKKLLLSDSGFYLCAWLGTGFYNEQFFGPGTRLTVL.

Note on this clonotype: This probably arose from a read error, given a far larger clone one base away. This rearrangement joins TRBV7-2 to TRBJ1-6, with 7 bases lining up with TRBD1. The CDR3 contains 14 residues. The germline V gene has CDR1 SGHTA and CDR2 FQGNSA. The CDR3 DNA reads as TGTGCCAGCGGCTTCCCAGGGACAGCCCAACCCCTCCACTTT. It is translated as CASGFPGTAQPLHF.

The chain carries TRBV19 and TRBJ1-3; D remains unclear. Looked up from germline, CDR1 is LNHDA and CDR2 is SQIVND (reference sequence). CDR3 length equals 16 residues. Trimming cost V 7 bases and J 1 base, with 17 bases left between them. The CDR3 loop is CASTAGRTTSGNTIYF. Here the CDR3 DNA reads TGTGCCAGTACCGCAGGTCGGACGACTTCTGGAAACACCATATATTTT. Full variable domain (rest looked up from reference TRBV19 and TRBJ1-3): DGGITQSPKYLFRKEGQNVTLSCEQNLNHDAMYWYRQDPGQGLRLIYYSQIVNDFQKGDIAEGYSVSREKKESFPLTVTSAQKNPTAFYLCASTAGRTTSGNTIYFGEGSWLTVV.

This clonotype was counted many times. The chain recombines TRBV7-2 with TRBJ2-7; tentatively, D is TRBD2 (6 bases). Trimming stripped 5 bases from V and 2 bases from J, with 22 bases between. The CDR3 covers 17 residues. The germline CDR1 and CDR2 sequences are SGHTA and FQGNSA. The chain's CDR3 is CASSRVISGTLTYEQYF. CDR3 DNA: TGTGCCAGCAGCCGAGTTATCTCCGGGACTCTTACCTACGAGCAGTACTTC. Full variable domain (missing parts from reference TRBV7-2 and TRBJ2-7): GAGVSQSPSNKVTEKGKDVELRCDPISGHTALYWYRQSLGQGLEFLIYFQGNSAPDKSGLPSDRFSAERTGGSVSTLTIQRTQQEDSAVYLCASSRVISGTLTYEQYFGPGTRLTVT.

The rearrangement uses TRBV30 and TRBJ2-1; a weak D match, TRBD1 (5 bases). Per the germline V gene, CDR1 is GTSNPN and CDR2 is SVGIG (reference sequence). This CDR3 contains 14 residues. The V end was cut by 4 bases, the J end by 7 bases, with 17 bases between. The CDR3 DNA reads TGTGCCTGGACTCAGGGTAATGTGCGGAATGAGCAGTTCTTC. Encoded protein: CAWTQGNVRNEQFF.

The chain recombines TRBV6-5 with TRBJ2-5; the match to TRBD2 covers 9 bases. Germline CDR1 and CDR2: MNHEY and SVGAGI. Unmatched junction bases numbered 9, after V lost 0 bases and J lost 4 bases. The CDR3 is 17 amino acids. CDR3 sequence reads: CASSYSTAGGPGETQYF. CDR3 coding DNA: TGTGCCAGCAGTTACTCGACGGCGGGAGGGCCGGGAGAGACCCAGTACTTC.

To note about this clonotype: A read error is the likely source, as a far larger clone sits one nucleotide away. The genes are TRBV12-3 or TRBV12-4 and TRBJ1-1; D not certain. The CDR3 runs to 15 residues. The CDR3 DNA is TGTGCCAGCAGGCCTGTGACGGGGTTTCACACTGAAGCTTCCTTT. Its protein product is CASRPVTGFHTEASF.

This clonotype was seen repeatedly, ten times or more. The gene calls are TRBV9 and TRBJ1-1, with D unresolved. V was trimmed by 0 bases and J by 0 bases, leaving 9 bases between them. The CDR3 sequence is 15 residues long. Germline values: CDR1 SGDLS, CDR2 YYNGEE. The CDR3: CASSVAGSMNTEAFF. DNA for the CDR3: TGTGCCAGCAGCGTAGCCGGCAGCATGAACACTGAAGCTTTCTTT.

This clonotype was seen ten or more times. The chain employs TRBV30 and TRBJ1-1; D is possibly TRBD1 (6 bases). Trimming stripped 8 bases from V and 3 bases from J, with 16 bases between. The CDR3 covers 13 residues. From germline, CDR1 is GTSNPN and CDR2 SVGIG (reference sequence). The CDR3 spells CARNREGDTEAFF. The CDR3 bases are TGTGCCCGTAACAGGGAGGGGGACACTGAAGCTTTCTTT.

This clonotype occurred many times. The chain is built from TRBV27 and TRBJ2-7; D ambiguous. The CDR3 length is 13 residues. Germline CDR1 reads MNHEY; CDR2 reads SMNVEV (reference sequence). Trimming left V 2 bases short and J 4 bases short, with 9 bases between. This chain's CDR3 is CASSLTILYEQYF. The CDR3, as DNA: TGTGCCAGCAGTTTAACTATCCTTTACGAGCAGTACTTC.

The V call is TRBV7-2, the J call TRBJ1-2; a possible D gene is TRBD1 (5 bases). V was pared by 3 bases and J by 2 bases, with 10 bases between. Looked up from germline, CDR1 is SGHTA and CDR2 is FQGNSA. The CDR3 covers 14 residues. The CDR3 nucleotides are TGTGCCAGCAGCTTGGGCAGGACAAACTATGGCTACACCTTC. This gives the protein CASSLGRTNYGYTF.

Only a few counts were recorded for this clonotype. The rearrangement uses TRBV6-1 and TRBJ1-5; D may be TRBD1 (5 bases). With 4 bases removed from V and 7 bases from J, the gap between germline ends came to 14 bases. The CDR3 is made up of 14 amino acids. The germline V gene has CDR1 MNHNS and CDR2 SASEGT. The CDR3 DNA follows: TGTGCCAGCAGTGGAAAGAGAAGGGGACAGCCCCAGCATTTT. Its protein product is CASSGKRRGQPQHF.

This clonotype occurred many times. The V call is TRBV30, the J call TRBJ1-2; D is ambiguous. Trimming removed 0 bases at V and 1 base at J, with 12 bases between. In germline, CDR1 is GTSNPN, CDR2 SVGIG (reference sequence). CDR3 length equals 15 residues. The CDR3 region is CAWSVPLKVNYGYTF. The CDR3 DNA follows: TGTGCCTGGAGTGTACCCCTGAAGGTTAACTATGGCTACACCTTC.

This chain uses TRBV27 with TRBJ2-7; a weak D match, TRBD2 (5 bases). The CDR3 extends over 16 amino acids. Germline lookup yields CDR1 MNHEY and CDR2 SMNVEV (reference sequence). V was pared by 0 bases and J by 0 bases, with 12 bases between. CDR3 coding DNA: TGTGCCAGCAGTTTATCTCCCCCTGAGGGCTCCTACGAGCAGTACTTC. Its protein is CASSLSPPEGSYEQYF.

This clonotype has ten or more counts. The chain uses TRBV5-6 and TRBJ2-3, with TRBD2 matching 7 bases. CDR1 and CDR2 (germline): SGHDT, YYEEEE. V shed 1 base, J shed 4 bases, and the junction held 3 bases outside the gene matches. This CDR3 has 14 amino acids. CDR3: CASSLSGMADTQYF. The CDR3 DNA reads as TGTGCCAGCAGCTTGAGCGGGATGGCAGATACGCAGTATTTT.

The chain recombines TRBV27 with TRBJ2-7; D perhaps matches TRBD2 (6 bases). CDR1 is MNHEY, CDR2 SMNVEV, per germline (reference sequence). The CDR3 covers 19 residues. Trimming took off 3 bases at V and 4 bases at J, with 28 bases between the two ends. CDR3 protein: CASSFKGWVAVGTGYEQYF. The CDR3 DNA follows: TGTGCCAGCAGTTTTAAGGGTTGGGTAGCGGTAGGTACGGGGTACGAGCAGTACTTC.

In this sample, this clonotype turned up many times. The chain joins TRBV24-1 to TRBJ1-5; D is unresolved. Trimming removed 3 bases from V and 5 bases from J, with 4 bases in between. Germline V lookup: CDR1 KGHDR, CDR2 SFDVKD. The CDR3 spans 12 residues. CDR3 DNA: TGTGCCACCAGTGATGCTGATCAGCCCCAGCATTTT. Translated: CATSDADQPQHF.

This clonotype was counted at least ten times. The chain uses TRBV20-1 and TRBJ2-7, with D tentatively TRBD2 (5 bases). The V and J ends lost 0 bases and 3 bases respectively, with 12 bases between them. CDR1 is DFQATT and CDR2 is SNEGSKA in the germline V gene (reference sequence). CDR3 size: 14 residues. The chain's CDR3 is CSARDPDWIYEQYF. As DNA, the CDR3 is TGCAGTGCTAGAGACCCGGACTGGATCTACGAGCAGTACTTC.

This clonotype appeared many times. This chain joins TRBV10-3 and TRBJ2-5; tentative D call: TRBD2 (6 bases). CDR3 size: 15 residues. V lost 4 bases and J 3 bases, leaving 15 bases between the germline ends. The V gene's germline CDR1 is ENHRY and CDR2 SYGVKD. The CDR3, as DNA: TGTGCCATCAGTGCGCGGGCGCGGGAAAAAGAGACCCAGTACTTC. Residues: CAISARAREKETQYF.

The chain combines TRBV19 with TRBJ2-3, with 11 bases lining up with TRBD2. Per the germline V gene, CDR1 is LNHDA and CDR2 is SQIVND (reference sequence). V gave up 9 bases and J gave up 2 bases; unmatched junction bases: 10. CDR3 length: 16 residues. The DNA for the CDR3 is TGTGCCAGCGAACAGCTAGCGGGAGGACACACAGATACGCAGTATTTT. Amino acids: CASEQLAGGHTDTQYF.